Following are 27 T cell receptor beta chains from one sample sequenced in a study of blood T cell repertoires in COVID-19 (TCRdb year 2020). Preparation of the library involved the immunoSEQ multiplex PCR assay. TCRdb obtained this table from immuneACCESS and retained in-frame rearrangements with V and J assigned. These tables miss some clones; where compared with another copy, unresolved V genes account for less than half of the shortfall, and the remainder is unexplained. This sample is represented by fewer than 300,000 clones; approximately 81% of them were singletons. The ten largest clones represent roughly 3% of the sample. What was sequenced was peripheral blood. The receptors here all came from a woman under 30 with acute or convalescent COVID-19.

The chain is built from TRBV19 and TRBJ1-1; a possible D gene is TRBD1 (5 bases). Germline CDR1 LNHDA, CDR2 SQIVND (reference sequence). This CDR3 has 14 amino acids. With 5 bases removed from V and 1 base from J, the gap between germline ends came to 11 bases. In DNA, the CDR3 is TGTGCCAGTAGTCCAGGGTTGGGGAACACTGAAGCTTTCTTT. This gives the protein CASSPGLGNTEAFF.

The chain couples TRBV14 to TRBJ2-1; 9 bases agree with TRBD2. The CDR3 runs to 16 residues. V lost 0 bases to trimming and J lost 6 bases; unmatched junction nucleotides: 6. Germline V CDR1 and CDR2: SGHDN, FVKESK. In nucleotides, the CDR3 is TGTGCCAGCAGCCAAGATCTAGCGGGAACCCGCAATGAGCAGTTCTTC. This gives the protein CASSQDLAGTRNEQFF.

The chain carries TRBV5-1 and TRBJ1-1; D not certain. There are 14 residues in the CDR3. V was cut by 4 bases and J by 4 bases, with 14 bases left in between. Germline V CDR1 and CDR2: SGHRS, YFSETQ. Written as DNA, the CDR3 is TGCGCCAGCAGCCCGCGAGGTCCGGGCACTGAAGCTTTCTTT. As protein: CASSPRGPGTEAFF.

CDR3 nucleotides: TGTGCCAGCAGCTCGTCCATAAACACTAATTCACCCCTCCACTTT. Translating gives CASSSSINTNSPLHF. The rearrangement uses TRBV6-5 and TRBJ1-6; D gene ambiguous. The CDR3 is 15 amino acids. Between the trimmed V and J ends, which lost 6 bases and 6 bases, there was a span of 15 bases. Per the germline V gene, CDR1 is MNHEY and CDR2 is SVGAGI.

The genes are TRBV6-2 or TRBV6-3 and TRBJ2-5, with TRBD2 matching 12 bases. This CDR3 has 17 amino acids. V lost 2 bases, J lost 5 bases, and 9 bases stayed unmatched. Germline V gives CDR1 MNHEY, CDR2 SVGEGT. Written as DNA, the CDR3 is TGTGCCAGCAGTTACGCCCTGACTAGCGGGAGAGGGGAGACCCAGTACTTC. Translation: CASSYALTSGRGETQYF.

This clone is a singleton in its sample. The chain employs TRBV5-1 and TRBJ2-3; TRBD2 aligns across 12 bases. The CDR3 is made up of 16 amino acids. The germline CDR1 and CDR2 sequences are SGHRS and YFSETQ. Trimming removed 4 bases from V and 7 bases from J; junction bases left unmatched: 10. This chain's CDR3 is CASSQLELAGGNTQYF. The CDR3 DNA follows: TGCGCCAGCAGCCAGTTAGAACTAGCGGGAGGAAATACGCAGTATTTT. The full variable domain, in which reference TRBV5-1 and TRBJ2-3 provide the parts outside the CDR3, is KAGVTQTPRYLIKTRGQQVTLSCSPISGHRSVSWYQQTPGQGLQFLFEYFSETQRNKGNFPGRFSGRQFSNSRSEMNVSTLELGDSALYLCASSQLELAGGNTQYFGPGTRLTVL.

The CDR3 DNA sequence: TGCGCCAGCAGCCCGCCCGGGACAGGGGGAACAGATACGCAGTATTTT. This codes for CASSPPGTGGTDTQYF. The gene calls are TRBV5-1 and TRBJ2-3; 11 bases fit TRBD1. The junction had 7 bases not matched to a gene; V was cut back by 4 bases and J by 3 bases. The CDR3 loop spans 16 amino acids. Germline V CDR1 and CDR2: SGHRS, YFSETQ.

The rearrangement uses TRBV30 and TRBJ1-2; a possible D gene is TRBD1 (6 bases). This CDR3 is 13 amino acids long. CDR1 and CDR2 from the germline V gene are GTSNPN and SVGIG (reference sequence). V was clipped by 4 bases and J by 3 bases, with 12 bases between them. The CDR3 here is CAWTVDSDYGYTF. For the CDR3, the DNA is TGTGCCTGGACCGTGGACAGCGACTATGGCTACACCTTC.

In this sample, this clone turned up a few times. CDR3 in DNA: TGTGCCAGCAGGGGGAGACACGCACCTGTGGAGCAGTTCTTC. It is translated as CASRGRHAPVEQFF. The V gene is TRBV3-1 (or the pseudogene TRBV3-2), the J gene TRBJ2-1, with D perhaps matching TRBD2 (5 bases). Trimming left V 6 bases short and J 10 bases short, with 19 bases between. The CDR3 consists of 14 residues. CDR1 is LGHDT, CDR2 YNNKEL, per germline (reference sequence).

The rearrangement links TRBV15 to TRBJ2-7; a weak D match, TRBD1 (6 bases). Germline V gives CDR1 LNHNV, CDR2 YYDKDF (reference sequence). This CDR3 region has 14 residues. Trimming shortened V by 1 base and J by 4 bases, and 11 bases separated the two germline ends. The CDR3 region has the DNA TGTGCCACCAGCAGAGCGGACAGCCGTTACGAGCAGTACTTC. It codes for CATSRADSRYEQYF.

The chain combines TRBV10-3 with TRBJ1-1, with a weak D call TRBD1 (6 bases). The CDR3 length is 15 residues. Trimming cost V 6 bases and J 0 bases, with 14 bases left between them. The germline gives CDR1 ENHRY, CDR2 SYGVKD. The DNA for the CDR3 is TGTGCCATCAGAGGAGTACAGGGCCTGAACACTGAAGCTTTCTTT. It codes for CAIRGVQGLNTEAFF.

CDR3 protein: CASSQTRNREPNSPLHF. The CDR3 nucleotides read TGTGCCAGCTCACAAACGCGTAATCGGGAGCCAAATTCACCCCTCCACTTT. The V gene is TRBV18, the J gene TRBJ1-6; D is unresolved. CDR3 length equals 17 residues. Germline loops: CDR1 KGHSH, CDR2 LQKENI. V lost 4 bases and J lost 7, with 20 bases in between.

This clone appeared a few times. This rearrangement joins TRBV7-8 to TRBJ1-2; 9 bases line up with TRBD1. Per germline, CDR1 SGHVS and CDR2 FQNEAQ. V gave up 6 bases and J gave up 8 bases; unmatched junction bases: 7. The CDR3 has 13 residues. CDR3 in amino acids: CASRSQGAEGYTF. DNA of the CDR3: TGTGCCAGCAGATCACAGGGGGCGGAGGGCTACACCTTC.

The genes are TRBV3-1 (or the pseudogene TRBV3-2) and TRBJ2-1; TRBD2 aligns across 8 bases. The CDR3 has 15 residues. The germline gives CDR1 LGHDT, CDR2 YNNKEL (reference sequence). Trimming at V came to 7 bases and at J to 5 bases, leaving 10 bases not matched to a gene. This CDR3 is CASTQSGSRDNEQFF. DNA of the CDR3: TGTGCCAGCACACAAAGCGGGAGCCGGGACAATGAGCAGTTCTTC.

The chain recombines TRBV19 with TRBJ2-7; 7 positions agree with TRBD2. CDR1 is LNHDA, CDR2 SQIVND, per germline (reference sequence). The V gene end was trimmed by 4 bases and the J gene end by 0 bases; junction bases not matched to a gene: 3. The CDR3 sequence is 14 residues long. CDR3 sequence: CASSTSSGSYEQYF. DNA for the CDR3: TGTGCCAGTAGTACTTCTAGCGGCTCCTACGAGCAGTACTTC.

The rearrangement uses TRBV29-1 and TRBJ2-1; TRBD1 aligns across 7 bases. Germline lookup yields CDR1 SQVTM and CDR2 ANQGSEA. V lost 7 bases and J lost 2; bases outside the gene matches: 11. The CDR3 is made up of 15 amino acids. The CDR3 protein is CSGRKGDSAYNEQFF. DNA for the CDR3: TGCAGCGGGAGGAAGGGGGACAGCGCCTACAATGAGCAGTTCTTC.

J is TRBJ1-6 and V is TRBV7-6, with 7 bases matching TRBD1. V was pared by 0 bases and J by 3 bases, with 2 bases of the junction left unmatched. The CDR3 consists of 16 residues. Germline V gene sequence: CDR1 SGHVS, CDR2 FNYEAQ. The CDR3 DNA follows: TGTGCCAGCAGCTTAGCGGGGGACAGCTATAATTCACCCCTCCACTTT. Translation gives CASSLAGDSYNSPLHF.

For the CDR3, the DNA is TGTGCCAGCAGCCGAGGACAGGGTTTGAGTCGGGGTGAAGCTTTCTTT. The encoded protein is CASSRGQGLSRGEAFF. The V and J genes are TRBV5-5 and TRBJ1-1; 8 bases align to TRBD1. CDR3 length: 16 residues. After removal of 4 bases from V and 7 bases from J, the junction contained 15 bases not matched to a gene. CDR1 and CDR2 from the germline V gene are SGHKS and YYEKEE (reference sequence).

The chain combines TRBV12-3 or TRBV12-4 with TRBJ1-1; 8 bases align to TRBD1. V trimming: 6 bases; J trimming: 8 bases; junction bases outside the gene matches: 5. There are 12 residues in the CDR3. The DNA for the CDR3 is TGTGCCAGCAGATTCCGGGACAGGGAAGCTTTCTTT. Amino acid sequence: CASRFRDREAFF.

The chain carries TRBV2 and TRBJ2-1, with 13 positions matching TRBD2. This CDR3 has 16 residues. Trimming removed 6 bases from V and 6 bases from J; junction bases left unmatched: 8. Germline assignment: CDR1 SNHLY and CDR2 FYNNEI. The CDR3 is CASRSPGLAGINEQFF. The CDR3 nucleotides read TGTGCCAGCAGATCACCGGGACTAGCGGGAATCAATGAGCAGTTCTTC.

The CDR3 sequence: CASSYRGQGLPQHF. CDR3 DNA sequence: TGTGCCAGCAGTTACCGGGGACAGGGCCTGCCCCAGCATTTT. The genes are TRBV6-2 or TRBV6-3 and TRBJ1-5, with 9 bases identical to TRBD1. V lost 2 bases, J lost 9 bases, and 5 bases stayed unmatched. CDR3 size: 14 residues. Germline lookup yields CDR1 MNHEY and CDR2 SVGEGT.

This chain uses TRBV4-3 with TRBJ2-1; 8 bases line up with TRBD2. Germline lookup yields CDR1 LGHNA and CDR2 YSLEER. After removal of 0 bases from V and 2 bases from J, the junction contained 6 bases not matched to a gene. There are 17 residues in the CDR3. The CDR3 DNA is TGCGCCAGCAGCCAAGATTGGTCGCGGGAGGCCTACAATGAGCAGTTCTTC. Translated: CASSQDWSREAYNEQFF.

The rearrangement joins TRBV28 to TRBJ2-7; possible D gene TRBD1, 5 bases. V was trimmed by 3 bases and J by 5 bases, leaving 11 bases between them. Germline values: CDR1 MDHEN, CDR2 SYDVKM. The CDR3 covers 13 residues. CDR3 region: CASSFRGTHEQYF. The CDR3 nucleotides read TGTGCCAGCAGTTTTAGGGGAACCCACGAGCAGTACTTC.

This CDR3 reads CASSLGWGGNTEAFF. The CDR3 bases are TGTGCCAGCAGTTTAGGGTGGGGGGGGAACACTGAAGCTTTCTTT. This chain uses TRBV27 with TRBJ1-1; TRBD1 is a possible D gene (5 bases). The CDR3 is 15 amino acids. V was clipped by 2 bases and J by 1 base, with 11 bases between them. CDR1 and CDR2 (germline): MNHEY, SMNVEV (reference sequence).

V is TRBV6-5 and J is TRBJ1-2, with D uncertain. V lost 4 bases and J 2 bases, leaving 8 bases between the germline ends. The CDR3 contains 13 residues. Germline values: CDR1 MNHEY, CDR2 SVGAGI. The CDR3 bases are TGTGCCAGCAGTTTAGAACCAAACTATGGCTACACCTTC. Its protein product is CASSLEPNYGYTF.

The table lists this clone with a count of one. This chain connects TRBV6-6 to TRBJ2-1, with 13 bases that match TRBD2. The CDR3 sequence is 16 residues long. The trim removed 5 bases at V and 9 bases at J, leaving 10 bases unmatched. Germline loops: CDR1 MNHNY, CDR2 SVGAGI (reference sequence). CDR3 in DNA: TGTGCCAGCAGTCCCGGACTAGCGGGAGTTGTTAGTGAGCAGTTCTTC. Its translation is CASSPGLAGVVSEQFF.

The chain couples TRBV5-8 to TRBJ2-4, with 10 bases identical to TRBD2. CDR3 length: 17 amino acids. Germline V gene data show CDR1 as SGHTS and CDR2 as YDEGEE. V shed 2 bases, J shed 4 bases, and the junction held 9 bases outside the gene matches. CDR3 DNA: TGTGCCAGCAGCTTTTTACCCAAAGCGGGAGGGAAAAACATTCAGTACTTC. This gives the protein CASSFLPKAGGKNIQYF.